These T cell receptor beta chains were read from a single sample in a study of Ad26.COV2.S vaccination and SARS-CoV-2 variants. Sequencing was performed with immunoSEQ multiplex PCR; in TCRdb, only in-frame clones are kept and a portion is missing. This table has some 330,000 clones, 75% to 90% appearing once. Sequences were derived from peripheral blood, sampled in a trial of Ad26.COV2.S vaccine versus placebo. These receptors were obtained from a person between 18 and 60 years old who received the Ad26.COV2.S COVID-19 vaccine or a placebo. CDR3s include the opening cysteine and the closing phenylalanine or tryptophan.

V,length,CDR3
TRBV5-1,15,CASSITGGGDTEAFF
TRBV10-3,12,CAIRTGGNGYTF
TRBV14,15,CASSQEWTGGGEQFF
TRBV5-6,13,CASSTSGGYGYTF
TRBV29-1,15,CSVDGDRTAYNEQFF
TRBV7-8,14,CASSFWGRTDTQYF
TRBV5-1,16,CASSSLASGAQGTQYF
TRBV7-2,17,CASSLYGGQSSGNTIYF
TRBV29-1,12,CSVEGSRGTQYF
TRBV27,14,CASRPGSNTGELFF
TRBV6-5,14,CASTRGSGANVLTF
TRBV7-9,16,CASSLGTGGRNTEAFF
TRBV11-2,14,CASSFELSTDTQYF
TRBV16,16,CASSQIPYGGNYEQYF
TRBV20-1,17,CSASRLAGDPTYNEQFF
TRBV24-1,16,CATQPADAGRTDTQYF
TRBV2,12,CASRWTGYGYTF
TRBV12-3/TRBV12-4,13,CASSQTGNTEAFF
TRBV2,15,CASSVRQNSGNTIYF
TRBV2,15,CASRTKGLDNSPLHF
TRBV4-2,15,CASSQDGLSNQPQHF
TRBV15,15,CATRLRWDEKEKLFF
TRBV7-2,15,CASSLARPVADTQYF
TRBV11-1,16,CASSLARTGGADGYTF
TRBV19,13,CASKSNRASEAFF
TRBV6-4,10,CASASREQFF
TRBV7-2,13,CASRGRLEEKLFF
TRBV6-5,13,CASSYAGGTEAFF
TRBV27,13,CASRLVSTDTQYF
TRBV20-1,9,CSAGGQEHF
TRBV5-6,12,CASSFSRIAYTF
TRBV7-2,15,CASSLGGTSNQPQHF
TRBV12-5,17,CASGLGRLADMTDTQYF
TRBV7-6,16,CASSFGGRVLNTEAFF
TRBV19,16,CASSQQLGSLEETQYF
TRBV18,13,CASSLGTTGELFF
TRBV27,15,CASSRYHGSYNEQFF
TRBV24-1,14,CATSDPGTANEQFF
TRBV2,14,CASSSAYRRETQYF
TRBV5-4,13,CASSTETGHGYTF
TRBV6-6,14,CASSYQSGEEGYTF
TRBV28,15,CASSLLFRVGYGYTF